Sequencing of this T cell receptor (beta chain) was carried out in a study of tumor-infiltrating lymphocytes in oesophageal squamous cell carcinoma. Relative to its sample, this clonotype is medium-sized. TCRdb ran MiXCR on the PCR reads and lists one entry per CDR3 protein. The table has over 11,000 distinct CDR3 sequences, roughly 47% seen once; the top ten hold around 44%. The CDR3 covers 15 residues. V was trimmed by 4 bases and J by 6 bases, leaving 15 bases between them. The germline V gene encodes CDR1 SEHNR and CDR2 FQNEAQ (reference sequence). The chain joins TRBV7-9 to TRBJ2-2; a weak D match, TRBD2 (5 bases). Sequencing was performed on blood. This clonotype was obtained from a male donor with esophageal squamous cell carcinoma. This CDR3 reads CASSWTLGSAGELFF. The CDR3 DNA reads as TGTGCCAGCAGCTGGACTTTGGGGTCCGCCGGGGAGCTGTTTTTT.